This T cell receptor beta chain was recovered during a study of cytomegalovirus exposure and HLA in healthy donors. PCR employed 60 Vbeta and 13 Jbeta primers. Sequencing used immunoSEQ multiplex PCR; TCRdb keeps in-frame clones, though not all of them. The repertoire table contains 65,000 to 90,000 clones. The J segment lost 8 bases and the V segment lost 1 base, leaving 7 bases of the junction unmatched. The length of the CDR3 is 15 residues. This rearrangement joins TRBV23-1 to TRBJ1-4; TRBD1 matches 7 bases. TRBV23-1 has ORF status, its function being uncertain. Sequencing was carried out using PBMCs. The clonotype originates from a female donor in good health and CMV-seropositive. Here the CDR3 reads CASSQYNRGDEKLFF. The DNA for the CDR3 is TGCGCCAGCAGTCAATATAACAGGGGAGACGAAAAACTGTTTTTT.